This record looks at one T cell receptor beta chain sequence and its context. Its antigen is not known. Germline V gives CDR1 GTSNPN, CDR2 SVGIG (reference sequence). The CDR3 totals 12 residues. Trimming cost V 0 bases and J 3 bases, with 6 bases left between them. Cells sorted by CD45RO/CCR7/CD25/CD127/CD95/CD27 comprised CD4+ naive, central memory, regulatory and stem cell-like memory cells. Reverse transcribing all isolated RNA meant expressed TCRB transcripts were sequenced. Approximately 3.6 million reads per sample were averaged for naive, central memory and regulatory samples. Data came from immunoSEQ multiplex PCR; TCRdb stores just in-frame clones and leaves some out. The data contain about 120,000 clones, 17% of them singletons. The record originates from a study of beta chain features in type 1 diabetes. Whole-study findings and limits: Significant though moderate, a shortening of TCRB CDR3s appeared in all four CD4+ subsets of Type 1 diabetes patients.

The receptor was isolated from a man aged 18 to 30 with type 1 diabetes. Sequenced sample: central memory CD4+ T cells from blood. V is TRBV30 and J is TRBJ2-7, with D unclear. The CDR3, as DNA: TGTGCCTGGAGTGTAAGCGACTACGAGCAGTACTTC. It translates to CAWSVSDYEQYF.